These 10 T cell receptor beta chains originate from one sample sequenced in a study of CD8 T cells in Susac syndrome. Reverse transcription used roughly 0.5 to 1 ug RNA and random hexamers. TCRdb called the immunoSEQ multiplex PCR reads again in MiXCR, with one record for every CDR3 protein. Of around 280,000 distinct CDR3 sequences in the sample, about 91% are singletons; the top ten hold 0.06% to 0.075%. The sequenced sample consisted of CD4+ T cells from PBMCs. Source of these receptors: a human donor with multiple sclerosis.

Here the CDR3 reads CSARDTRGSYEQYF. CDR3 bases: TGCAGTGCTAGAGACACCCGGGGGTCCTACGAGCAGTACTTC. The chain is built from TRBV20-1 and TRBJ2-7, with D possibly being TRBD2 (6 bases). This CDR3 contains 14 residues. Trimming took off 0 bases at V and 1 base at J, with 10 bases between the two ends. Germline-derived CDR1 and CDR2 are DFQATT and SNEGSKA (reference sequence).

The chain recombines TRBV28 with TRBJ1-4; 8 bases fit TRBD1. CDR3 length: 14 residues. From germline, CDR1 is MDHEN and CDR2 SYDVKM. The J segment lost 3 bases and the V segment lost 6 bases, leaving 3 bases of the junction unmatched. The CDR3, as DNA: TGTGCCAGCAGGCCAGGGGGCTCTAATGAAAAACTGTTTTTT. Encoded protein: CASRPGGSNEKLFF. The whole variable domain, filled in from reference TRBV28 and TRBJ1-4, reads DVKVTQSSRYLVKRTGEKVFLECVQDMDHENMFWYRQDPGLGLRLIYFSYDVKMKEKGDIPEGYSVSREKKERFSLILESASTNQTSMYLCASRPGGSNEKLFFGSGTQLSVL.

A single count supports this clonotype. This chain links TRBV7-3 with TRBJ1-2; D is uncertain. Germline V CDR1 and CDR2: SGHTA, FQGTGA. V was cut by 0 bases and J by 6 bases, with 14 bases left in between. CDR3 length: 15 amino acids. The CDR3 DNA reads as TGTGCCAGCAGCTTAACCCGCTCCCAATCGGATGGCTACACCTTC. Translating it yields CASSLTRSQSDGYTF.

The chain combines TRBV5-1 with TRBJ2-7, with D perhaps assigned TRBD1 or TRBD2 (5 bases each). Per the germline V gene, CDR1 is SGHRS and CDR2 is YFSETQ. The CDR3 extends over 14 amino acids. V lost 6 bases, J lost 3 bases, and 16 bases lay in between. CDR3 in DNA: TGCGCCAGCAACACCGGGACGGCCAGCTACGAGCAGTACTTC. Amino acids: CASNTGTASYEQYF.

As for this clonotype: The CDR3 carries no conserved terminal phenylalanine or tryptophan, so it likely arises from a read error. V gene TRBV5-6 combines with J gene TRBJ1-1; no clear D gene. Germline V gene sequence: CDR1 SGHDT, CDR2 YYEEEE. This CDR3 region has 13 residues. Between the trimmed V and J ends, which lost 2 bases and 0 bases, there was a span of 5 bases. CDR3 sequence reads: CASSLEVNTEAFL. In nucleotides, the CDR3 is TGTGCCAGCAGCTTAGAAGTGAACACTGAAGCTTTCCTT.

The CDR3 DNA follows: TGTGCCAGCAGTGAATATCCTGTGGCCAGAGAAGCCAAAAACATTCAGTACTTC. Protein product: CASSEYPVAREAKNIQYF. The chain employs TRBV6-1 and TRBJ2-4; no reliable D call. Germline lookup yields CDR1 MNHNS and CDR2 SASEGT. Trimming pared 2 bases from V and 0 bases from J, leaving 17 bases between. The CDR3 spans 18 residues.

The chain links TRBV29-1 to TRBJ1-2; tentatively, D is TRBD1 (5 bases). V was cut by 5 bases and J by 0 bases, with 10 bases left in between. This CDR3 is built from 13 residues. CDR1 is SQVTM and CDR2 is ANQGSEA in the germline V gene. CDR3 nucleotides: TGCAGCGTTAGGCAGGGACCTAACTATGGCTACACCTTC. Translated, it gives CSVRQGPNYGYTF. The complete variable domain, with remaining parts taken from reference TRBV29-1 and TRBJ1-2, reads SAVISQKPSRDICQRGTSLTIQCQVDSQVTMMFWYRQQPGQSLTLIATANQGSEATYESGFVIDKFPISRPNLTFSTLTVSNMSPEDSSIYLCSVRQGPNYGYTFGSGTRLTVV.

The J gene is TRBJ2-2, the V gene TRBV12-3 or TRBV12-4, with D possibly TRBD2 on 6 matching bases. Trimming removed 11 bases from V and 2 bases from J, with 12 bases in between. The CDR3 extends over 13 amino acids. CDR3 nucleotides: TGTGCCGGGCGGGACTCTAACACCGGGGAGCTGTTTTTT. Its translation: CAGRDSNTGELFF.

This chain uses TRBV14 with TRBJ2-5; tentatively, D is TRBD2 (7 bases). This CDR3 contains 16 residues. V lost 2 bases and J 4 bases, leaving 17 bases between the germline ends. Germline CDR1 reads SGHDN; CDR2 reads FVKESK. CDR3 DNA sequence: TGTGCCAGCAGCCAATGGGGGGGCGCCAGGAGAGAGACCCAGTACTTC. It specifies CASSQWGGARRETQYF.

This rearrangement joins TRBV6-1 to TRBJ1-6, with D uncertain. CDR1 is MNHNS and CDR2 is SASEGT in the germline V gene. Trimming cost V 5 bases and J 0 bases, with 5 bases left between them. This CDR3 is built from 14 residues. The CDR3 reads CASSWISYNSPLHF. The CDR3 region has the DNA TGTGCCAGCAGTTGGATCTCCTATAATTCACCCCTCCACTTT.